Sequencing of this T cell receptor beta chain was carried out in a study of a mutant IDH1 vaccine in newly diagnosed glioma. V trimming: 5 bases; J trimming: 7 bases; junction bases outside the gene matches: 13. Germline-derived CDR1 and CDR2 are LNHDA and SQIVND (reference sequence). CDR3 length: 16 amino acids. A remark on this clone: Its specificity is unknown.

Assay used: immunoSEQ multiplex PCR; TCRdb lists only in-frame clones, some missing. The sample lists tens of thousands of clones; 70% to 85% were seen once. Indicated time point: week 11, during vaccination. Topical imiquimod was applied with each vaccine dose, which held 300 ug of mutant IDH1 20-mer peptide. Donors had new WHO grade 3 or 4 IDH1-mutant, ATRX-lost astrocytomas. The TCR was taken from a middle-aged man with glioma. The chain couples TRBV19 to TRBJ2-1, with 8 bases identical to TRBD1. Material: PBMCs, obtained from a glioma patient whose treatment included an IDH1 peptide vaccine. This CDR3 is CASSALILTGGNEQFF. The DNA for the CDR3 is TGTGCCAGTAGTGCGCTAATCCTCACAGGGGGAAATGAGCAGTTCTTC.